This entry concerns a single T cell receptor beta chain. Its cognate antigen is unknown. Together with a sample-barcoded 5' primer, a J-beta primer mix was included in a second PCR lasting roughly 6 to 12 cycles. One entry per CDR3 protein results from TCRdb running MiXCR on the 5' RACE reads. Here the sample spans about a million distinct CDR3 sequences, around 49% being singletons. Trimming left V 4 bases short and J 10 bases short, with 9 bases between. The CDR3 totals 11 residues. Germline V lookup: CDR1 SGHTA, CDR2 FQGTGA. This entry belongs to a study of blood T cells in healthy people across ages. As for the study in general: Capturing about one barcoded beta molecule per two T cells was achieved by template switching.

Broader study findings: As naive T cell percentage varied, TCR beta diversity correlated strongly with it.

The V gene is TRBV7-3, the J gene TRBJ2-3; D remains ambiguous. This receptor was identified in a man aged 25-45 years in good health. The sequenced material came from blood. The CDR3 sequence is CASSSSWAQYF. CDR3 nucleotides: TGTGCCAGCAGCTCGAGCTGGGCGCAGTATTTT.